This TCR beta chain was retrieved from a study of blood T cell repertoires in COVID-19. In the study overall: Some COVID-19 samples were acute and others convalescent; all came from the United States, Italy and Spain. T cells, B-cell-depleted T cells, or PBMCs supplied cDNA or gDNA.

At least ten counts were recorded for this clone. The CDR3 has 14 residues. The germline V gene encodes CDR1 SNHLY and CDR2 FYNNEI. With 6 bases clipped from V and 3 bases from J, the junction kept 1 base outside the gene matches. Per the study methods: Estimation of nucleated cell counts relied on the amplification of reference gene primers. Clones were read by immunoSEQ multiplex PCR, and TCRdb kept only the in-frame ones, dropping some. Clonal size and the V and J genes are those of that table, whereas D and trimming came from the DNA. There are fewer than 300,000 clones in the sample; 60% to 75% occur only once, and over 3% lies in the top ten.

The V and J genes are TRBV2 and TRBJ2-6; TRBD1 matches 8 bases. Source material: peripheral blood. The TCR was taken from a woman over 75 with acute or convalescent COVID-19. The CDR3 spells CASRDRVGANVLTF. The CDR3 region has the DNA TGTGCCAGCAGGGACAGGGTTGGGGCCAACGTCCTGACTTTC.